The rows below give T cell receptor beta chains drawn from one sample of a study of T cell responses to AZD1222 COVID-19 vaccine. The method was immunoSEQ multiplex PCR; TCRdb's version includes in-frame clones alone and lacks a portion of them. The data contain approximately 180,000 clones, roughly 90% of them seen just once; the ten biggest clones take up roughly 2.5%. The input for sequencing was peripheral blood, taken on day 0 of AZD1222 vaccination. All receptors come from an adult in good health. CDR3s leave out the opening cysteine and the closing phenylalanine or tryptophan. Clone size is shown for a subset of rows, as once, few, many or a class of expanded clone.

>TRBJ2-5|NA|TRBV6-5
ASSLQGLETQY
>TRBJ2-7|NA|TRBV3-1/TRBV3-2
ASSRPGRNYEQY
>TRBJ2-7|NA|TRBV5-1
ASSLGSSGRELSYEQY
>TRBJ1-2|NA|TRBV28
ASSLGGTRNYGYT
>TRBJ1-5|NA|TRBV6-5
ASSYSAANQPQH
>TRBJ2-1|once|TRBV5-6
ASSFGGGFSYNEQF
>TRBJ1-2|NA|TRBV6-2/TRBV6-3
ASSQTDYGYT
>TRBJ2-2|NA|TRBV7-9
ASSLEGLATNTGELF
>TRBJ1-1|NA|TRBV19
ASSIMGTEAF
>TRBJ1-1|NA|TRBV5-4
ASSRGQGANWVTEAF
>TRBJ1-2|NA|TRBV28
AISPGTGFGYT
>TRBJ2-7|NA|TRBV7-9
ASSLTGARYGKY
>TRBJ1-2|once|TRBV4-1
ASSPSGINYGYT
>TRBJ1-1|once|TRBV28
ASSSPRVGTGGTNTEAF
>TRBJ1-2|NA|TRBV4-1
ASRRETSGAYGYT